This TCR beta chain comes out of a study of blood T cell repertoires in COVID-19. Study overall: COVID-19 samples from acute and convalescent phases originated in the United States, Italy and Spain. Nucleic acid was either cDNA or gDNA, and it came from T cells, B-cell-depleted T cells, or PBMCs.

Germline V gives CDR1 SGHNT, CDR2 YENEEA. The CDR3 totals 15 residues. V lost 2 bases to trimming and J lost 1 base, with 12 bases between them. Original data processing: Amplified reference gene primers provided the basis for estimating nucleated cell counts. TCRdb keeps only in-frame clones here, not all; method: immunoSEQ multiplex PCR. That table is the source of V, J and clone size, and D and trimming were worked out from the DNA. This table has 200,000 to 300,000 clones, roughly 82% appearing once. The sample comprised peripheral blood. The rearrangement uses TRBV11-3 and TRBJ2-7, with a possible D match to TRBD1 (6 bases). The TCR was taken from a man aged 35-49 years who had recovered from COVID-19. In nucleotides, the CDR3 is TGTGCCAGCAGCTTACTTAACAGGGTTTCCTACGAGCAGTACTTC. As protein: CASSLLNRVSYEQYF.